This T cell receptor beta chain was profiled in a study of spatial heterogeneity in lung cancer. This clonotype was seen at least ten times. Trimming took off 5 bases at V and 4 bases at J, with 18 bases between the two ends. The V gene's germline CDR1 is PRHDT and CDR2 FYEKMQ (reference sequence). This CDR3 has 17 amino acids. Regarding time point: sample taken at primary tumor resection. In each case, whole RNA from tumor, nontumor lung or frozen PBMC was sequenced unsorted. TCRdb itself ran the 5' RACE reads through MiXCR, one entry per CDR3 protein. The sample records over 50,000 distinct CDR3 sequences, 8.4% being singletons.

The rearrangement joins TRBV13 to TRBJ1-6; D may be TRBD1 (6 bases). The sample was PBMCs, taken at surgery. This clonotype originated in a female donor with early-stage non-small cell lung cancer. DNA of the CDR3: TGTGCCAGCAGCCCCGGGGGCCACACGGGATATAATTCACCCCTCCACTTT. Residues: CASSPGGHTGYNSPLHF.